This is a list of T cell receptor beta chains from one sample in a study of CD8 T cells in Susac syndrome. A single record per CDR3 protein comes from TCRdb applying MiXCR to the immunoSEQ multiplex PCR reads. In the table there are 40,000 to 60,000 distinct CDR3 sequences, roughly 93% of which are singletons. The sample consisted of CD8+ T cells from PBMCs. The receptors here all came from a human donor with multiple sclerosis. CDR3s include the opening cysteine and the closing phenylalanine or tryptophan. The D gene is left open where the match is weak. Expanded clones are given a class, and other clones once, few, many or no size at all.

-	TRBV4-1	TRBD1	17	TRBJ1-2	CASSQGTGGLGNYGYTF
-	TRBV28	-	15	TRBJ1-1	CASSPRGGGNTEAFF
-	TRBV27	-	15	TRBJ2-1	CASSLTLLGGNEQFF
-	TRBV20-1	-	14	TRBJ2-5	CSARVSRAQETQYF
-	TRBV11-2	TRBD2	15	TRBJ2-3	CASSVRGAGVDTQYF
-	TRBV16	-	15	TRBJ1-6	CASSQSGGLDSPLHF
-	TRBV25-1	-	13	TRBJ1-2	CASSEFHGYGYTF
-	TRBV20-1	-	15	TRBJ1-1	CSARDTSPLNTEAFF
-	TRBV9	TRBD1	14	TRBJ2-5	CASSGQGDQETQYF
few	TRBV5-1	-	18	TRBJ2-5	CASSSDPGSGQYQETQYF
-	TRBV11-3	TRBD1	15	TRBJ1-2	CASSVPGQGVHGYTF
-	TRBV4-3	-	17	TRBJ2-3	CASSQALGTGRTDTQYF
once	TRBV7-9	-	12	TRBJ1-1	CASSLAHTEAFF
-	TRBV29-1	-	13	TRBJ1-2	CSVEDRGNYGYTF
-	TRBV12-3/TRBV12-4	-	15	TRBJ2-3	CASSPLHSSTDTQYF
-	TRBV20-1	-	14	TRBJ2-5	CSAKAGGPQETQYF
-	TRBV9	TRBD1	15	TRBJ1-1	CASSGRDSMNTEAFF
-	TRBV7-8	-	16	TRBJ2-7	CASSLHPNRPSYEQYF
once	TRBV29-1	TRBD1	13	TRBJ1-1	CSGYSGQGGEAFF
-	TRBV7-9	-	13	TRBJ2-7	CASSFDSSYEQYF
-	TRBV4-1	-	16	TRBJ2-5	CASSQSVTTRGFIQYF
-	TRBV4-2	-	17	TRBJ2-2	CASSQDQDMGHLGELFF
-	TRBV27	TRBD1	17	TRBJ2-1	CASSFPGTGNSYNEQFF
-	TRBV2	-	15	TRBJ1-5	CASSGRVSSNQPQHF
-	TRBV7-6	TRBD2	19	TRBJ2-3	CASSSPRGALAGGPDTQYF
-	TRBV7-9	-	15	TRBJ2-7	CASSLAQARVYEQYF
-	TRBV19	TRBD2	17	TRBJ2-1	CASSTYGTSGGYNEQFF
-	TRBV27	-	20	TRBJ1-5	CASSSHFSLGGPQVGQPQHF
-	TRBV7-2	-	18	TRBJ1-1	CASSPAILTAIRNTEAFF
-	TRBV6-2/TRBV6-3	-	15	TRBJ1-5	CASSSVGGTNQPQHF
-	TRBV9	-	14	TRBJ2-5	CASSVAGRQETQYF
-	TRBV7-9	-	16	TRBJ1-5	CASSLVEWQGGEPQHF
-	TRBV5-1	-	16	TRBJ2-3	CASSLALAGATDTQYF
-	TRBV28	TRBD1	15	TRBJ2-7	CASSRLRDRGREQYF
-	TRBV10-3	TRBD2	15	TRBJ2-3	CAIRPSGGGTDTQYF
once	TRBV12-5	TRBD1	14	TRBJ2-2	CATTGVFDTGELFF
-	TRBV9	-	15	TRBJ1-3	CASSVGSLSGNTIYF